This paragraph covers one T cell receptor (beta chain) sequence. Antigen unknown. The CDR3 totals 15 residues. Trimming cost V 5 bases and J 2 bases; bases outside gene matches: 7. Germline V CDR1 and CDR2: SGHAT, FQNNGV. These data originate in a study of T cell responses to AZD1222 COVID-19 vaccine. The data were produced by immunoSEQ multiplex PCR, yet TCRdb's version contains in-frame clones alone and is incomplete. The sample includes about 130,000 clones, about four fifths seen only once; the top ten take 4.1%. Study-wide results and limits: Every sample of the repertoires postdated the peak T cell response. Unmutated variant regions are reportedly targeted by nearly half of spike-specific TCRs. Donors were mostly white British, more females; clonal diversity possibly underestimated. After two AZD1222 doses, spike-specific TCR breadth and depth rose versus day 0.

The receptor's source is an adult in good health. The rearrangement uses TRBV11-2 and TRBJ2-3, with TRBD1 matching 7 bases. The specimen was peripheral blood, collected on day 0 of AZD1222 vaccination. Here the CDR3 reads CASSLDRFPTDTQYF. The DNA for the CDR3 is TGTGCCAGCAGCCTGGACAGGTTCCCCACAGATACGCAGTATTTT.